The 18 T cell receptor beta chains in this list originate from one sample, sequenced in a study of control samples from healthy donors and cancer patients. Generated by immunoSEQ multiplex PCR, the TCRdb table keeps only in-frame clones and is missing some. The sample lists around 50,000 clones; approximately 95% were seen once. The material sequenced was blood. The receptors originated from a woman in her twenties or thirties in good health.

CDR3 residues: CASSHGLATGAGGETQYF. CDR3 nucleotide sequence: TGTGCCAGCAGCCACGGATTGGCGACAGGGGCGGGTGGAGAGACCCAGTACTTC. The chain employs TRBV3-1 (or the pseudogene TRBV3-2) and TRBJ2-5; 8 nucleotides match TRBD1. Germline-derived CDR1 and CDR2 are LGHDT and YNNKEL (reference sequence). V lost 3 bases and J lost 4; bases outside the gene matches: 16. This CDR3 contains 18 residues.

This sequence joins TRBV28 and TRBJ2-7, with 8 nucleotides matching TRBD2. This CDR3 spans 14 amino acids. Germline V lookup: CDR1 MDHEN, CDR2 SYDVKM. V was clipped by 6 bases and J by 2 bases; unmatched bases: 6. The CDR3 reads CASSGGGITYEQYF. For the CDR3, the DNA is TGTGCCAGCAGCGGGGGGGGCATCACCTACGAGCAGTACTTC.

The chain combines TRBV21-1 with TRBJ1-1; the table's D call TRBD1 went unverified against the DNA. TRBV21-1 is a pseudogene segment. This CDR3 has 17 residues. The CDR3, as DNA: TGTGCCAGCAGCACATGGGTGGATGGGCAGGGGGACACTGAAGCTTTCTTT. It translates to CASSTWVDGQGDTEAFF.

In this sample, this clone turned up once. This rearrangement joins TRBV19 to TRBJ2-7; 9 bases map to TRBD1. This CDR3 has 14 residues. Germline values: CDR1 LNHDA, CDR2 SQIVND (reference sequence). V lost 6 bases and J lost 0; bases outside the gene matches: 3. The CDR3 loop reads CASRSTGGSYEQYF. CDR3 in DNA: TGTGCCAGTAGGTCGACAGGGGGCTCCTACGAGCAGTACTTC. Variable domain in full (rest from reference TRBV19 and TRBJ2-7): DGGITQSPKYLFRKEGQNVTLSCEQNLNHDAMYWYRQDPGQGLRLIYYSQIVNDFQKGDIAEGYSVSREKKESFPLTVTSAQKNPTAFYLCASRSTGGSYEQYFGPGTRLTVT.

The chain's CDR3 is CSVEMNTEAFF. The CDR3 DNA sequence: TGCAGCGTCGAAATGAACACTGAAGCTTTCTTT. This chain links TRBV29-1 with TRBJ1-1; D unclear. Trimming left V 6 bases short and J 0 bases short, with 5 bases between. The CDR3 is made up of 11 amino acids. Germline CDR1 SQVTM, CDR2 ANQGSEA.

The chain recombines TRBV28 with TRBJ1-5, with 7 bases identical to TRBD1. Losses at the gene ends were 5 bases for V and 4 bases for J; bases not matched to a gene: 2. This CDR3 comprises 13 residues. Per germline, CDR1 MDHEN and CDR2 SYDVKM. The CDR3 DNA sequence: TGTGCCAGCAGTCAGACAGGGAATCAGCCCCAGCATTTT. Amino acid sequence: CASSQTGNQPQHF.

This clone has only one observation. This sequence joins TRBV2 and TRBJ2-3, with 9 bases that match TRBD2. CDR3 length: 18 amino acids. Germline assignment: CDR1 SNHLY and CDR2 FYNNEI. Losses at the gene ends were 4 bases for V and 4 bases for J; bases not matched to a gene: 15. CDR3 protein: CASSVPGHWTSVPDTQYF. CDR3 coding DNA: TGTGCCAGCAGTGTCCCGGGACACTGGACTAGCGTACCAGATACGCAGTATTTT.

The sample holds one count of this clone. This chain links TRBV11-2 with TRBJ2-1, with TRBD2 matching over 11 bases. Germline V gene lookup returns CDR1 SGHAT and CDR2 FQNNGV. The CDR3 has 15 amino acids. Unmatched junction bases numbered 5, after V lost 3 bases and J lost 7 bases. CDR3 sequence reads: CASSFVAGGGNEQFF. Written as DNA, the CDR3 is TGTGCCAGCAGCTTTGTAGCGGGAGGGGGTAATGAGCAGTTCTTC.

V usage is TRBV28 and J usage is TRBJ1-5, with D tentatively TRBD1 (6 bases). From germline, CDR1 is MDHEN and CDR2 SYDVKM. Trimming pared 6 bases from V and 1 base from J, leaving 13 bases between. This CDR3 is built from 15 residues. CDR3 loop: CASRQQGSSNQPQHF. The DNA for the CDR3 is TGTGCCAGCAGACAGCAGGGGTCGAGCAATCAGCCCCAGCATTTT.

The J gene is TRBJ2-3, the V gene TRBV30; no reliable D call. The CDR3 has 11 residues. The V gene lost 4 bases and the J gene lost 4 bases, with 6 bases spanning the gap. Per germline, CDR1 GTSNPN and CDR2 SVGIG (reference sequence). The CDR3 DNA follows: TGTGCCTGGACCCCAGCAGATACGCAGTATTTT. Translated: CAWTPADTQYF.

The chain employs TRBV11-2 and TRBJ2-5; 9 nucleotides align to TRBD1. Trimming cost V 5 bases and J 2 bases; bases outside gene matches: 12. CDR3 length: 17 residues. Looked up from germline, CDR1 is SGHAT and CDR2 is FQNNGV. CDR3 protein: CASSASPGTGWQETQYF. The CDR3 DNA reads as TGTGCCAGCAGCGCCTCTCCGGGGACAGGGTGGCAAGAGACCCAGTACTTC.

The genes are TRBV6-6 and TRBJ2-1; a possible D gene is TRBD2 (5 bases). The CDR3 is 16 residues long. V was cut by 5 bases and J by 8 bases, with 22 bases left in between. Germline V lookup: CDR1 MNHNY, CDR2 SVGAGI (reference sequence). This CDR3 reads CASSPPREGPVDEQFF. DNA for the CDR3: TGTGCCAGCAGTCCCCCGCGTGAGGGCCCGGTCGATGAGCAGTTCTTC.

This chain connects TRBV7-9 to TRBJ2-7, with a tentative D call TRBD1 (5 bases). CDR1 SEHNR and CDR2 FQNEAQ come from the germline V gene (reference sequence). Between the trimmed V and J ends, which lost 0 bases and 5 bases, there was a span of 11 bases. The CDR3 extends over 14 amino acids. DNA of the CDR3: TGTGCCAGCAGCTTAGCTCAGGGTGCAGACGAGCAGTACTTC. Protein product: CASSLAQGADEQYF.

The CDR3 region has the DNA TGTGCCAGTCAAGGAGGGGGACAAACTAATGAAAAACTGTTTTTT. Translation: CASQGGGQTNEKLFF. This chain connects TRBV28 to TRBJ1-4; perhaps TRBD1 as D (6 bases). The CDR3 totals 15 residues. The ends were cut back, 9 bases at V and 1 base at J, with 15 bases in the middle. The germline V gene encodes CDR1 MDHEN and CDR2 SYDVKM. Full variable domain (outside the CDR3, taken from reference TRBV28 and TRBJ1-4): DVKVTQSSRYLVKRTGEKVFLECVQDMDHENMFWYRQDPGLGLRLIYFSYDVKMKEKGDIPEGYSVSREKKERFSLILESASTNQTSMYLCASQGGGQTNEKLFFGSGTQLSVL.

CDR3 loop: CASSSWTEETQYF. CDR3 sequence (DNA): TGTGCCAGCAGCTCATGGACAGAAGAGACCCAGTACTTC. The gene calls are TRBV5-5 and TRBJ2-5; D perhaps matches TRBD1 (6 bases). From germline, CDR1 is SGHKS and CDR2 YYEKEE (reference sequence). The V end was cut by 3 bases, the J end by 3 bases, with 9 bases between. This CDR3 region has 13 residues.

The V gene is TRBV6-5, the J gene TRBJ1-4; D unclear. The length of the CDR3 is 15 residues. The V gene lost 6 bases and the J gene lost 0 bases, with 11 bases spanning the gap. Germline V gene lookup returns CDR1 MNHEY and CDR2 SVGAGI. The CDR3 coding sequence is TGTGCCAGCAGGGAGAGAGGAGCAACTAATGAAAAACTGTTTTTT. Amino acids: CASRERGATNEKLFF.

This rearrangement joins TRBV28 to TRBJ2-2, with D unclear. V lost 6 bases, J lost 0 bases, and 11 bases lay in between. The CDR3 has 15 amino acids. The germline CDR1 and CDR2 sequences are MDHEN and SYDVKM. The CDR3 sequence: CASSQTITNTGELFF. The CDR3, as DNA: TGTGCCAGCAGCCAGACCATCACGAACACCGGGGAGCTGTTTTTT. Full variable domain (remainder filled in from reference TRBV28 and TRBJ2-2): DVKVTQSSRYLVKRTGEKVFLECVQDMDHENMFWYRQDPGLGLRLIYFSYDVKMKEKGDIPEGYSVSREKKERFSLILESASTNQTSMYLCASSQTITNTGELFFGEGSRLTVL.

A few counts support this clone. V is TRBV4-1 and J is TRBJ2-3, with 12 bases matching TRBD2. With V trimmed by 1 base and J by 6 bases, 11 bases remained unmatched. Germline CDR1 is MGHRA and CDR2 is YSYEKL. The CDR3 is made up of 18 amino acids. The CDR3 DNA reads as TGCGCCAGCAGCCAAGGGGGGTGGACTAGCGGGGTCCTGGATACGCAGTATTTT. This translates into CASSQGGWTSGVLDTQYF.